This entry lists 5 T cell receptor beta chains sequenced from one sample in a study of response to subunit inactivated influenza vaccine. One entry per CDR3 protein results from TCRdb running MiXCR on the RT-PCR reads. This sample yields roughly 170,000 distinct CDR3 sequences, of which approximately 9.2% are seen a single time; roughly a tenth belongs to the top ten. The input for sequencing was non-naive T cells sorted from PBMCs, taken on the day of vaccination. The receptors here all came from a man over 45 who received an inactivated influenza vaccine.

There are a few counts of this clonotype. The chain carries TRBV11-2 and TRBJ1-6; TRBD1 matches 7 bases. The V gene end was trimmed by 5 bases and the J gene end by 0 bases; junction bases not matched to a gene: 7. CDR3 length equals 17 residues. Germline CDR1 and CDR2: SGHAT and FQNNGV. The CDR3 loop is CASSPSGDSSYNSPLHF. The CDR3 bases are TGTGCCAGCAGCCCCAGCGGGGACAGCTCCTATAATTCACCCCTCCACTTT.

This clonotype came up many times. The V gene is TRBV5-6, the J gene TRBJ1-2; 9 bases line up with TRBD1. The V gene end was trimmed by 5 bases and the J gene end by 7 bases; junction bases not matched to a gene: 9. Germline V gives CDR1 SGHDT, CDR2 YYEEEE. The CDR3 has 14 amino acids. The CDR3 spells CASSLMTGGSGYTF. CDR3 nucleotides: TGTGCCAGCAGTTTGATGACAGGGGGTAGTGGCTACACCTTC.

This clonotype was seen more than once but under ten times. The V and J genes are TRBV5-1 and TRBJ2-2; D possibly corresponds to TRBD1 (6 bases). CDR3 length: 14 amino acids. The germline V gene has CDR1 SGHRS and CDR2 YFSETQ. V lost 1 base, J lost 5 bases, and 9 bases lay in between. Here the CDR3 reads CASSLKGGTGELFF. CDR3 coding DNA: TGCGCCAGCAGCTTGAAAGGGGGTACCGGGGAGCTGTTTTTT.

Written as DNA, the CDR3 is TGTGCCAGCAGTTACTCCCGGTTCAGGGAGCTGTTTTTT. Its protein product is CASSYSRFRELFF. This rearrangement joins TRBV6-2 or TRBV6-3 to TRBJ2-2; D unresolved. Between the trimmed V and J ends, which lost 0 bases and 9 bases, there was a span of 8 bases. Germline V lookup: CDR1 MNHEY, CDR2 SVGEGT. The CDR3 consists of 13 residues.

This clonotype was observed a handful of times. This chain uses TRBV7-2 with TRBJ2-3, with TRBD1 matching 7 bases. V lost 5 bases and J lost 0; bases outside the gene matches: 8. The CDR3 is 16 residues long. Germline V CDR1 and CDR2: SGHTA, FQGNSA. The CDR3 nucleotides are TGTGCCAGCAGCCAAGACAGGGCCGCTAGCACAGATACGCAGTATTTT. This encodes CASSQDRAASTDTQYF.